The next 2 T cell receptor beta chains were all read from a single sample in a study of cytomegalovirus exposure and HLA in healthy donors (dated by TCRdb to about 2017). The library relied on the immunoSEQ multiplex PCR assay. For the multiplex PCR, a mixture combining 60 forward primers for TCR Vbeta segments and 13 reverse primers for TCR Jbeta segments was used. TCRdb's version of the immuneACCESS table is confined to in-frame rearrangements and falls short of the full clone set. An unresolved V gene accounts for under half of the shortfall where checked; the remainder is of unknown origin. The sample's clone listing holds 150,000 to 200,000 clones. The ten largest account for roughly 1.3% of the sample. The sample consisted of PBMCs. Source of these receptors: a woman aged 55-75 years in good health and CMV-seronegative.

This chain joins TRBV4-1 and TRBJ2-5; 9 nucleotides agree with TRBD1. V gave up 3 bases and J gave up 3 bases; unmatched junction bases: 11. The germline V gene encodes CDR1 MGHRA and CDR2 YSYEKL. The CDR3 has 17 residues. CDR3 region: CASSQRTGGAPKETQYF. The CDR3 nucleotides read TGCGCCAGCAGCCAGAGAACAGGGGGCGCCCCGAAAGAGACCCAGTACTTC.

The V call is TRBV4-2, the J call TRBJ2-1, with TRBD2 matching over 7 bases. This CDR3 is built from 14 residues. Trimming cost V 4 bases and J 4 bases; bases outside gene matches: 4. Germline CDR1 LGHNA, CDR2 YNFKEQ. The CDR3 region is CASSRDYRYNEQFF. CDR3 in DNA: TGTGCCAGCAGCCGGGACTATAGATACAATGAGCAGTTCTTC.